Listed below are T cell receptor beta chains from one sample, sequenced in a study of shared clonotypes between healthy human individuals. This table comes from immunoSEQ multiplex PCR, and its TCRdb copy is limited to in-frame clones, with some not included. The data show under 2,000,000 clones, with 85% to 95% seen just once and approximately 1.2% held by the top ten. Sequenced sample: naive CD8+ T cells sorted from blood. Receptor source: a man aged 18 to 29 in good health. Both conserved end residues are part of each CDR3. A D gene is named only where the DNA matches it firmly. Clone sizes are given selectively: once, few, many, or a class where the clone is expanded.

D gene	V gene	J gene	clone size	CDR3 protein	CDR3 DNA
NA	TRBV30	TRBJ1-1	NA	CAWSGGGVEAFF	TGTGCCTGGAGTGGAGGAGGGGTTGAAGCTTTCTTT
NA	TRBV27	TRBJ2-1	NA	CASSPSAGDQIYNEQFF	TGTGCCAGCAGCCCCTCCGCCGGGGACCAAATATACAATGAGCAGTTCTTC
TRBD2	TRBV10-3	TRBJ2-3	NA	CATNLAGDGDTQYF	TGTGCTACAAACCTAGCGGGGGACGGAGATACGCAGTATTTT
NA	TRBV10-2	TRBJ1-2	NA	CASSDPGLTNYGYTF	TGCGCTAGCAGTGACCCGGGACTGACAAACTATGGCTACACCTTC
TRBD2	TRBV9	TRBJ2-1	NA	CASSVGLAGVSNEQFF	TGTGCCAGCAGCGTAGGACTAGCGGGAGTTAGCAATGAGCAGTTCTTC
NA	TRBV4-1	TRBJ2-7	few	CASSHPDSYEQYF	TGCGCCAGCAGCCACCCGGACAGCTACGAGCAGTACTTC
NA	TRBV6-5	TRBJ2-7	NA	CASSYDQFYEQYF	TGTGCCAGCAGTTACGATCAATTCTACGAGCAGTACTTC
NA	TRBV11-2	TRBJ2-7	NA	CASSLGIGYEQYF	TGTGCCAGCAGCTTAGGAATCGGGTACGAGCAGTACTTC
TRBD1	TRBV5-6	TRBJ2-5	NA	CASSSWRDRGQETQYF	TGTGCCAGCAGCTCATGGAGGGACAGGGGGCAAGAGACCCAGTACTTC
NA	TRBV7-9	TRBJ1-3	NA	CASSAPFGSGNTIYF	TGTGCCAGCAGCGCACCTTTTGGATCTGGAAACACCATATATTTT
NA	TRBV6-5	TRBJ1-2	NA	CASSYGTGSAYGYTF	TGTGCCAGCAGTTACGGTACGGGTTCGGCCTATGGCTACACCTTC
NA	TRBV10-3	TRBJ1-2	NA	CAISDISGRDYGYTF	TGTGCCATCAGTGATATTTCCGGAAGGGACTATGGCTACACCTTC
NA	TRBV5-1	TRBJ2-7	NA	CASSLVDGSYEQYF	TGCGCCAGCAGCTTGGTGGACGGCTCCTACGAGCAGTACTTC
NA	TRBV19	TRBJ1-1	NA	CASSPGGDGTEAFF	TGTGCCAGTAGTCCGGGAGGGGATGGCACTGAAGCTTTCTTT
NA	TRBV7-6	TRBJ2-7	NA	CASSLGETYEQYF	TGTGCCAGCAGCTTAGGCGAAACCTACGAGCAGTACTTC
NA	TRBV11-2	TRBJ2-5	NA	CASSLNPAPGETQYF	TGTGCCAGCAGCTTAAATCCGGCGCCGGGGGAGACCCAGTACTTC
TRBD2	TRBV7-9	TRBJ2-3	NA	CACLAGVEDTQYF	TGTGCCTGTTTAGCGGGAGTGGAAGATACGCAGTATTTT
NA	TRBV13	TRBJ2-1	NA	CASSLGPTSSSYNEQFF	TGTGCCAGCAGCTTAGGACCGACTAGTAGCTCCTACAATGAGCAGTTCTTC
NA	TRBV27	TRBJ1-5	NA	CASGYREPQHF	TGTGCCAGCGGGTACAGGGAGCCCCAGCATTTT
NA	TRBV27	TRBJ2-7	NA	CASSLSTASRWDEQYF	TGTGCCAGCAGTTTATCGACGGCAAGTAGGTGGGACGAGCAGTACTTC
NA	TRBV28	TRBJ1-2	NA	CASSFRQGLASNYGYTF	TGTGCCAGCAGTTTTAGGCAGGGGTTAGCGTCTAACTATGGCTACACCTTC
TRBD1	TRBV27	TRBJ2-7	NA	CASSFSPTGFDEQYF	TGTGCCAGCAGTTTCTCCCCGACAGGGTTCGACGAGCAGTACTTC
NA	TRBV7-8	TRBJ2-3	NA	CASSSTGSTDTQYF	TGTGCCAGCTCTTCCACGGGAAGTACAGATACGCAGTATTTT
TRBD2	TRBV11-2	TRBJ2-7	NA	CASSLTSGSSYEQYF	TGTGCCAGCAGCCTGACTAGCGGGAGCTCCTACGAGCAGTACTTC
TRBD2	TRBV27	TRBJ2-7	NA	CASGEGLAGDEQYF	TGTGCCAGCGGAGAGGGACTAGCGGGCGACGAGCAGTACTTC
NA	TRBV5-6	TRBJ1-5	NA	CASSFSDSNQPQHF	TGTGCCAGCAGCTTTTCGGATAGCAATCAGCCCCAGCATTTT
TRBD1	TRBV9	TRBJ1-2	NA	CATSPRSQGVRYGYTF	TGTGCCACGAGCCCTCGTTCACAGGGGGTACGGTATGGCTACACCTTC
NA	TRBV30	TRBJ2-7	NA	CAWSQTVIYEQYF	TGTGCCTGGAGTCAAACGGTTATCTACGAGCAGTACTTC
NA	TRBV2	TRBJ1-6	once	CASSESPGNNSPLHF	TGTGCCAGCAGTGAATCCCCCGGGAATAATTCACCCCTCCACTTT
NA	TRBV5-6	TRBJ1-1	NA	CASSLWAGVLTEAFF	TGTGCCAGCAGCTTGTGGGCAGGGGTACTCACTGAAGCTTTCTTT
TRBD2	TRBV10-2	TRBJ2-7	NA	CASSESTSGDRYEQYF	TGCGCCAGCAGTGAGTCGACTAGCGGGGACCGCTACGAGCAGTACTTC
NA	TRBV9	TRBJ2-1	once	CASSGDPGEQFF	TGTGCCAGCAGCGGGGACCCGGGTGAGCAGTTCTTC
NA	TRBV19	TRBJ1-1	NA	CASMEGQGAFF	TGTGCCAGTATGGAAGGTCAGGGGGCTTTCTTT
TRBD2	TRBV27	TRBJ2-3	NA	CASGTSGSLIDTQYF	TGTGCCAGCGGGACTAGCGGGAGTTTAATAGATACGCAGTATTTT
NA	TRBV27	TRBJ2-7	NA	CASSLGADSYEQYF	TGTGCCAGCAGTTTAGGGGCAGACTCCTACGAGCAGTACTTC
TRBD1	TRBV6-5	TRBJ2-7	NA	CASSTSRDSYYEQYF	TGTGCCAGCAGTACATCCCGGGACAGCTACTACGAGCAGTACTTC
TRBD2	TRBV11-2	TRBJ2-3	NA	CASSPGTSGGPSTDTQYF	TGTGCCAGCAGCCCCGGGACTAGCGGGGGGCCGAGCACAGATACGCAGTATTTT
NA	TRBV27	TRBJ2-7	NA	CASSPRGGAIDEQYF	TGTGCCAGCAGTCCACGAGGGGGGGCTATAGACGAGCAGTACTTC
NA	TRBV6-5	TRBJ2-7	NA	CASSYSTGTYEQYF	TGTGCCAGCAGTTACTCGACGGGTACCTACGAGCAGTACTTC
TRBD2	TRBV2	TRBJ2-5	NA	CASSLAGVKETQYF	TGTGCCAGCTCGCTAGCGGGAGTTAAGGAGACCCAGTACTTC
TRBD1	TRBV4-1	TRBJ2-7	NA	CASSQGGQGIFYEQYF	TGCGCCAGCAGCCAAGGGGGACAGGGGATTTTCTACGAGCAGTACTTC
TRBD2	TRBV4-1	TRBJ2-3	NA	CASSQPWQAGGTDTQYF	TGCGCCAGCAGCCAGCCCTGGCAGGCGGGAGGCACAGATACGCAGTATTTT
NA	TRBV6-1	TRBJ1-1	NA	CASSVNRATEAFF	TGTGCCAGCAGTGTCAACAGGGCCACTGAAGCTTTCTTT
NA	TRBV5-4	TRBJ1-2	once	CASTESGAYGYTF	TGTGCCAGCACCGAATCAGGGGCCTATGGCTACACCTTC
TRBD1	TRBV9	TRBJ1-3	NA	CASSVDGLAGGSGNTIYF	TGTGCCAGCAGCGTAGACGGTTTGGCAGGGGGCTCTGGAAACACCATATATTTT